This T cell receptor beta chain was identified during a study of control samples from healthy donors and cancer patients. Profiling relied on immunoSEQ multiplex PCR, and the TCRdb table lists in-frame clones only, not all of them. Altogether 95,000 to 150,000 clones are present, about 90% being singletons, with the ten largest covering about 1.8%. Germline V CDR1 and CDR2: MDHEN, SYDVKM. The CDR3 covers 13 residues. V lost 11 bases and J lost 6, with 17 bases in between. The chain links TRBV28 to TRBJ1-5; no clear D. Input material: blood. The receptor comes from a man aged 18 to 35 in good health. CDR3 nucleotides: TGTGCCGAGGGTAGGGTTTCAGGTCAGCCCCAGCATTTT. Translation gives CAEGRVSGQPQHF.